The T cell receptor (beta chain) under discussion was sequenced for a study of blood T cells in healthy people across ages. Every sample had a minimum of 6 million PBMCs isolated. A J-beta primer mix and a sample-barcoded 5' primer were used in a second PCR of about 7 to 12 cycles. From the 5' RACE reads, TCRdb called clonotypes with MiXCR, one entry per CDR3 protein. The sample comprises 700,000 to 1,000,000 distinct CDR3 sequences, around 45% of which are singletons, and roughly a fifth rests with the top ten. The CDR3 is 14 amino acids. The germline V gene has CDR1 MGHRA and CDR2 YSYEKL. V lost 4 bases and J lost 7, with 13 bases in between.

The specimen was blood. The clonotype comes from a man aged 60 to 75 in good health. This chain connects TRBV4-1 to TRBJ2-2; no reliable D call. The CDR3 is CASSPRSNFGELFF. The DNA of the CDR3 is TGCGCCAGCAGCCCAAGATCGAACTTCGGGGAGCTGTTTTTT.